This T cell receptor (beta chain) originates from a study of shared clonotypes between healthy human individuals. The donors, all of them Caucasian adults, lived in Nashville, Tennessee. The repertoire was sequenced with immunoSEQ multiplex PCR; TCRdb's copy has only in-frame clones and lacks some. The table has a few million clones, approximately 94% seen once. The clonotype was recovered from a man between 18 and 29 years old in good health. Sequencing was carried out using naive CD4+ T cells sorted from blood. Subset: CD45RA+ positively selected.

CDR3 bases: TGTGCCATCAGTACCGGGACAGGGCTCTCACCCCTCCACTTT. This translates into CAISTGTGLSPLHF. The chain employs TRBV10-3 and TRBJ1-6, with 9 bases fitting TRBD1. V gave up 5 bases and J gave up 10 bases; unmatched junction bases: 6. There are 14 residues in the CDR3. Germline V gives CDR1 ENHRY, CDR2 SYGVKD.